This passage covers 13 T cell receptor beta chains from one sample sequenced in a study of T cells in Graves' hyperthyroidism and ophthalmopathy (dated by TCRdb to about 2019). The library was generated by multiplex PCR. Sequencer: Illumina HiSeq 2000. The TCR beta CDR3 regions were amplified from RNA transcripts. The TCR CDR3 was subjected to a first round of RT-PCR using the HTBI primer set and the Qiagen OneStep RT-PCR kit. The raw public data were reprocessed by TCRdb itself: fastp quality trimming at Q25, MiXCR clonotype calling, in-frame beta chains only. Identical CDR3 proteins give one entry, which carries the most common genes and DNA. Counted in this sample were about 640,000 distinct CDR3 sequences; about a fifth of them appeared once. The ten largest clones add up to 34% of the sample. Sequencing was carried out using blood. The receptors were sampled from a man aged 30-40 years with Graves' ophthalmopathy.

J is TRBJ2-3 and V is TRBV6-1, with 7 positions matching TRBD2. This CDR3 is 15 amino acids long. J lost 0 bases, V lost 8 bases, and 8 bases had no gene match. Looked up from germline, CDR1 is MNHNS and CDR2 is SASEGT. The CDR3 reads CASVAGDTSTDTQYF. The DNA of the CDR3 is TGTGCCAGCGTGGCGGGAGATACCAGCACAGATACGCAGTATTTT.

The chain is built from TRBV20-1 and TRBJ1-3; no firm D call. Between the trimmed V and J ends, which lost 4 bases and 4 bases, there was a span of 8 bases. This CDR3 has 12 residues. Germline V gene sequence: CDR1 DFQATT, CDR2 SNEGSKA (reference sequence). DNA for the CDR3: TGCAGTGCTACGCGCTCAGGAAACACCATATATTTT. Protein: CSATRSGNTIYF.

The V call is TRBV27, the J call TRBJ2-7; D is unclear. CDR1 is MNHEY, CDR2 SMNVEV, per germline (reference sequence). Trimming took off 8 bases at V and 4 bases at J, with 9 bases between the two ends. The CDR3 covers 11 residues. CDR3 bases: TGTGCCAGCGGATACCTATACGAGCAGTACTTC. Translation: CASGYLYEQYF.

This clonotype was observed a handful of times. The V call is TRBV28, the J call TRBJ2-5; no clear D gene. Germline CDR1 MDHEN, CDR2 SYDVKM. The CDR3 is 13 residues long. Trimming cost V 4 bases and J 0 bases, with 6 bases left between them. The CDR3 nucleotides are TGTGCCAGCAGTTCTATGTACCAAGAGACCCAGTACTTC. It codes for CASSSMYQETQYF.

This clonotype turned up a few times. V is TRBV4-1 and J is TRBJ1-1; TRBD1 might be the D (5 bases). The CDR3 totals 17 residues. Germline assignment: CDR1 MGHRA and CDR2 YSYEKL. Trimming took 1 base from V and 1 from J, leaving 16 bases between them. CDR3 loop: CASSQGPMGLKNTEAFF. CDR3 sequence (DNA): TGCGCCAGCAGCCAAGGCCCGATGGGGCTTAAGAACACTGAAGCTTTCTTT.

This chain links TRBV6-1 with TRBJ1-5; the match to TRBD1 covers 11 bases. V dropped 0 bases and J dropped 2; count of bases not matched to a gene: 9. Germline-derived CDR1 and CDR2 are MNHNS and SASEGT. This CDR3 has 19 amino acids. CDR3 loop: CASSEAGQGASWGNQPQHF. The DNA of the CDR3 is TGTGCCAGCAGTGAAGCAGGACAGGGGGCTTCCTGGGGCAATCAGCCCCAGCATTTT.

The chain links TRBV6-2 or TRBV6-3 to TRBJ1-2; 8 nucleotides line up with TRBD1. The CDR3 contains 14 residues. From germline, CDR1 is MNHEY and CDR2 SVGEGT. J lost 2 bases, V lost 8 bases, and 7 bases had no gene match. The CDR3 region has the DNA TGTGCCAGCGTCTCAGGGGGCTTGAACTATGGCTACACCTTC. Protein sequence: CASVSGGLNYGYTF.

The sample holds a few counts of this clonotype. The V call is TRBV4-1, the J call TRBJ1-2; 7 bases match TRBD1. J gave up 7 bases and V 8 bases, and 10 bases lay outside the gene matches. The CDR3 runs to 13 residues. Germline CDR1 reads MGHRA; CDR2 reads YSYEKL. CDR3 sequence (DNA): TGCGCCAGCCGGAGGACAGGAACTATTGGCTACACCTTC. Translation: CASRRTGTIGYTF.

The chain's CDR3 is CASGWQKYKNIQYF. DNA of the CDR3: TGTGCCAGCGGTTGGCAGAAGTACAAAAACATTCAGTACTTC. The genes are TRBV9 and TRBJ2-4, with D unclear. The CDR3 is 14 amino acids. Trimming took off 7 bases at V and 3 bases at J, with 14 bases between the two ends. Germline V gives CDR1 SGDLS, CDR2 YYNGEE.

The V call is TRBV3-1, the J call TRBJ2-7; 7 bases map to TRBD2. Germline CDR1 is LGHDT and CDR2 is YNNKEL (reference sequence). The CDR3 is 13 residues long. V gave up 0 bases and J gave up 5 bases; unmatched junction bases: 1. The CDR3 DNA is TGTGCCAGCAGCCAAGACGGGGGGAACGAGCAGTACTTC. The encoded protein is CASSQDGGNEQYF.

This clonotype was found many times. The V call is TRBV11-3, the J call TRBJ2-5, with 7 bases lining up with TRBD2. Germline V gives CDR1 SGHNT, CDR2 YENEEA. This CDR3 is 15 amino acids long. V gave up 3 bases and J gave up 5 bases; unmatched junction bases: 9. CDR3 in DNA: TGTGCCAGCAGCTTTACGGGACTAACAAAGGAGACCCAGTACTTC. This gives the protein CASSFTGLTKETQYF.

J is TRBJ2-5 and V is TRBV28; tentative D call: TRBD2 (5 bases). V was cut by 3 bases and J by 4 bases, with 12 bases left in between. Germline V gives CDR1 MDHEN, CDR2 SYDVKM. The CDR3 totals 14 residues. Written as DNA, the CDR3 is TGTGCCAGCAGTTTTTTTGGAGGTCGAGAGACCCAGTACTTC. Translated, it gives CASSFFGGRETQYF.

DNA of the CDR3: TGTGCCAGCAGTTTAAGGGCAGGGGGCGATAGCTCTGGAAACACCATATATTTT. Translating gives CASSLRAGGDSSGNTIYF. The chain has TRBV12-3 or TRBV12-4 and TRBJ1-3, with TRBD1 matching over 8 bases. The trim removed 2 bases at V and 0 bases at J, leaving 9 bases unmatched. There are 18 residues in the CDR3.